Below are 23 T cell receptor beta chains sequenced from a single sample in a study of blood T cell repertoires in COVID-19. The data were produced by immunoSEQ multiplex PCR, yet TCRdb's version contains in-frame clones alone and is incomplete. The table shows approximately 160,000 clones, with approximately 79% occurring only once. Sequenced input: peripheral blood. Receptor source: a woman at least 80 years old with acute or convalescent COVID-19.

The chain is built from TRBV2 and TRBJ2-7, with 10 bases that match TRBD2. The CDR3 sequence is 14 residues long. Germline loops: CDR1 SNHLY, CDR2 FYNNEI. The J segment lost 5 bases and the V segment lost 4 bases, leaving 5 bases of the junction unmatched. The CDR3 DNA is TGTGCCAGCAGTGTGAGCGGGAGGGCCCACGAGCAGTACTTC. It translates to CASSVSGRAHEQYF.

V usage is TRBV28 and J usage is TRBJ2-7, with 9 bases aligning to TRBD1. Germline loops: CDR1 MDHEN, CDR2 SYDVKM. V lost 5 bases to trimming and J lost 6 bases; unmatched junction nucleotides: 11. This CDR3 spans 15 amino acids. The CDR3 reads CASSTRGQGPGEQYF. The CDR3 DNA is TGTGCCAGCAGTACTCGGGGACAGGGCCCGGGCGAGCAGTACTTC.

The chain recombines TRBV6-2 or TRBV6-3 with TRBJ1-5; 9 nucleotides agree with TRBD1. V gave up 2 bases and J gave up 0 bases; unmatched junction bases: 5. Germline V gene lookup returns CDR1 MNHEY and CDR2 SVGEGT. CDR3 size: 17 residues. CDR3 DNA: TGTGCCAGCAGTTACATATCGGGACAGGGTAGCAATCAGCCCCAGCATTTT. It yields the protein CASSYISGQGSNQPQHF.

CDR3 amino acids: CASSLADPRRKNEQFF. DNA for the CDR3: TGTGCCAGCAGCTTGGCCGATCCGCGGCGGAAAAATGAGCAGTTCTTC. The chain is built from TRBV5-6 and TRBJ2-1; D call uncertain. Trimming removed 0 bases at V and 7 bases at J, with 17 bases between. Per the germline V gene, CDR1 is SGHDT and CDR2 is YYEEEE. The CDR3 loop spans 16 amino acids. Combining the CDR3 with reference TRBV5-6 and TRBJ2-1 gives the whole variable domain DAGVTQSPTHLIKTRGQQVTLRCSPKSGHDTVSWYQQALGQGPQFIFQYYEEEERQRGNFPDRFSGHQFPNYSSELNVNALLLGDSALYLCASSLADPRRKNEQFFGPGTRLTVL.

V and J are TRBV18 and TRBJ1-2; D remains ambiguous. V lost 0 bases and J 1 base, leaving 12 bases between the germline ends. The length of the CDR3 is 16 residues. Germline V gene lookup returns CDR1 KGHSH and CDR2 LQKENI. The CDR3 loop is CASSPPAQRGNYGYTF. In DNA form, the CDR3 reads TGTGCCAGCTCACCACCGGCCCAACGGGGTAACTATGGCTACACCTTC. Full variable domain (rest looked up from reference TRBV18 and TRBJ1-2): NAGVMQNPRHLVRRRGQEARLRCSPMKGHSHVYWYRQLPEEGLKFMVYLQKENIIDESGMPKERFSAEFPKEGPSILRIQQVVRGDSAAYFCASSPPAQRGNYGYTFGSGTRLTVV.

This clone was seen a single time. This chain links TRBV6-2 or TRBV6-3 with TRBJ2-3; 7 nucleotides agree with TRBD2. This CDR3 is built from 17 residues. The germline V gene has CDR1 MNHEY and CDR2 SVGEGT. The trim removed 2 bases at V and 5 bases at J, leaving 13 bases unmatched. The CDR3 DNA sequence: TGTGCCAGCAGTTACATCTTAGGTGCTGGGGGGGTAGATACGCAGTATTTT. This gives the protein CASSYILGAGGVDTQYF.

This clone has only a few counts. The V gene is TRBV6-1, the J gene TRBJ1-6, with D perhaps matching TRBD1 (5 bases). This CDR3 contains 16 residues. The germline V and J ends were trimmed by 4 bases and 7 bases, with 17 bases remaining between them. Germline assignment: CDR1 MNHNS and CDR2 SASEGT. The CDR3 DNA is TGTGCCAGCAGTGCCACCCCTCCGGGGGAAAATTCACCCCTCCACTTT. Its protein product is CASSATPPGENSPLHF.

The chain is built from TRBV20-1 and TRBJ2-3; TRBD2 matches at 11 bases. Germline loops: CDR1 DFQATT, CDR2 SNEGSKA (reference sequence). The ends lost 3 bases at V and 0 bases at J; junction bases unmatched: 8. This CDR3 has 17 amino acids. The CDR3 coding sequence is TGCAGTGCTAGTGAGGGGGGGACTAGCGGAAGCACAGATACGCAGTATTTT. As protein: CSASEGGTSGSTDTQYF.

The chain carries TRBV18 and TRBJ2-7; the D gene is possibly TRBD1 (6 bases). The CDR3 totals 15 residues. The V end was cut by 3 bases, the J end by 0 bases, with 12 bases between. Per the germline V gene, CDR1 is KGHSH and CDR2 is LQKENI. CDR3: CASSPGEGGSYEQYF. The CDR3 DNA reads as TGTGCCAGCTCACCGGGGGAAGGGGGCTCCTACGAGCAGTACTTC.

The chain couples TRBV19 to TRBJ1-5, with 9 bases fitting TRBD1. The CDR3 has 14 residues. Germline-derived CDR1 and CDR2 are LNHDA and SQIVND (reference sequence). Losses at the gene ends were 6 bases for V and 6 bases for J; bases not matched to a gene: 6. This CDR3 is CASRGQGRIQPQHF. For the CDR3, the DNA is TGTGCCAGTAGGGGACAGGGTAGGATTCAGCCCCAGCATTTT.

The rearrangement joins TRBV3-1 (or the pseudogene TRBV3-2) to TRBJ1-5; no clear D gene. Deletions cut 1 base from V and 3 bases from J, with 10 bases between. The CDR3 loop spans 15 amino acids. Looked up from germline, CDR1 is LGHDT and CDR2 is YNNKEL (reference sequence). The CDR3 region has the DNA TGTGCCAGCAGCCAAGGGGCAGTCCCCAATCAGCCCCAGCATTTT. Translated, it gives CASSQGAVPNQPQHF.

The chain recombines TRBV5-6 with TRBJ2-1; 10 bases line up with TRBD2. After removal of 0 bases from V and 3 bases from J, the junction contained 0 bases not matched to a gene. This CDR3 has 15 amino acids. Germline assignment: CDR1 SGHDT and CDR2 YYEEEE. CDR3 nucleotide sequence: TGTGCCAGCAGCTTGGGACTAGCGGGCTACAATGAGCAGTTCTTC. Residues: CASSLGLAGYNEQFF.

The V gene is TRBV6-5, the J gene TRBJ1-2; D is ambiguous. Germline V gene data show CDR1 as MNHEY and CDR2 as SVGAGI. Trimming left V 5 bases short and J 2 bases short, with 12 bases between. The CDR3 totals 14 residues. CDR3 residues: CASSLDNRNYGYTF. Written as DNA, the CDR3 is TGTGCCAGCAGTCTCGACAACCGAAACTATGGCTACACCTTC.

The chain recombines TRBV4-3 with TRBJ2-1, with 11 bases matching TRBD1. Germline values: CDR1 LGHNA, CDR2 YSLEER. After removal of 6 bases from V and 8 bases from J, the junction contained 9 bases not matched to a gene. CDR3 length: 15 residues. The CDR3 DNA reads TGCGCCAGCAGAACCGGACAGGGGGCGAGAGATGAGCAGTTCTTC. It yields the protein CASRTGQGARDEQFF.

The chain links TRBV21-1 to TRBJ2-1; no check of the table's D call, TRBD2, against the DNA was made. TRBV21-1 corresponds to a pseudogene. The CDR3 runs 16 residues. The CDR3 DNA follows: TGTGCCAGCAGCAAAGATAGCCTAGCGGGATACAATGAGCAGTTCTTC. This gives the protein CASSKDSLAGYNEQFF.

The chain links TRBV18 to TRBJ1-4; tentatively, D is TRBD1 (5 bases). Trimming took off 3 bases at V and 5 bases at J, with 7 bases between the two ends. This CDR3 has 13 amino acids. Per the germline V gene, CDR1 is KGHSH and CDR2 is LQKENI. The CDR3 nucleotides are TGTGCCAGCTCACCGACAGAGAATGAAAAACTGTTTTTT. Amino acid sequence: CASSPTENEKLFF.

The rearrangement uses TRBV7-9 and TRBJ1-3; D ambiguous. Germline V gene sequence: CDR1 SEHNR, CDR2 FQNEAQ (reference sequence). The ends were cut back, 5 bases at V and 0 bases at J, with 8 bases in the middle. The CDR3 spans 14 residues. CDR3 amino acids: CASSQEVSGNTIYF. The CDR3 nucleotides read TGTGCCAGCAGCCAAGAGGTCTCTGGAAACACCATATATTTT.

CDR3 DNA sequence: TGTGCCATCAGTGACCCCAACAGGGGGCATTGGACTAGCGGTCAAGGGGGATCCTACAATGAGCAGTTCTTC. This translates into CAISDPNRGHWTSGQGGSYNEQFF. The J gene is TRBJ2-1, the V gene TRBV10-3; possible D gene TRBD2, 10 bases. Germline V gene data show CDR1 as ENHRY and CDR2 as SYGVKD. The CDR3 sequence is 24 residues long. Trimming removed 3 bases at V and 1 base at J, with 37 bases between.

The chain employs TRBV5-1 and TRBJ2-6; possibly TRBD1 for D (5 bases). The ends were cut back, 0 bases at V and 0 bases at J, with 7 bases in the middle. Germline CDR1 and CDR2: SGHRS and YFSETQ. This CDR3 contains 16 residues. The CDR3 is CASSLGQLSGANVLTF. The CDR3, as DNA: TGCGCCAGCAGCTTGGGACAGCTCTCTGGGGCCAACGTCCTGACTTTC.

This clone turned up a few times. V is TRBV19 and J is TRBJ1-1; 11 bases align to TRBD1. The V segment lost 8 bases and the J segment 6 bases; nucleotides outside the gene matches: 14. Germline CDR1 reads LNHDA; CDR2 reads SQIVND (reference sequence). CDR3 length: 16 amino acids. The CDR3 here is CASSSRDRGITPEAFF. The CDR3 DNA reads TGTGCCAGTTCATCCCGGGACAGGGGGATTACCCCTGAAGCTTTCTTT.

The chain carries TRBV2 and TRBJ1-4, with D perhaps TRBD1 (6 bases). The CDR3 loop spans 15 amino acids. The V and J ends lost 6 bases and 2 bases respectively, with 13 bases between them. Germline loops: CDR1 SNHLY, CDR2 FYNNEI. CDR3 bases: TGTGCCAGCAGCCCCGACAGGACTACTAATGAAAAACTGTTTTTT. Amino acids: CASSPDRTTNEKLFF.

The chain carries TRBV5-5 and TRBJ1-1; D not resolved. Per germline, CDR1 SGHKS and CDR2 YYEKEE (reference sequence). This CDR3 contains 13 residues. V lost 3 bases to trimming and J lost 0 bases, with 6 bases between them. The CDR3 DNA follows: TGTGCCAGCAGCTGGGCCTTGAACACTGAAGCTTTCTTT. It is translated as CASSWALNTEAFF.

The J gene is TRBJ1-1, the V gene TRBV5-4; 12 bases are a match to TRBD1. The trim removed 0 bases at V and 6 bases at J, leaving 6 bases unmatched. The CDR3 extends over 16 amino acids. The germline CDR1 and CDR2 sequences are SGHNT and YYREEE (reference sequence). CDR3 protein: CASSLEPGQGASEAFF. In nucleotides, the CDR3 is TGTGCCAGCAGCTTGGAACCGGGACAGGGGGCATCTGAAGCTTTCTTT.